One sample yielded the 5 T cell receptor beta chains listed below, sequenced in a study of monozygotic twins with inflammatory bowel disease. TCRdb reprocessed the 5' RACE reads and reports one entry per CDR3 protein, with no DNA. This table holds about 210,000 distinct CDR3 sequences. Sequencing was done on a sample of blood. The receptors here all came from a human donor with ulcerative colitis or Crohn's disease, or a healthy co-twin of an affected twin (not recorded which).

The V gene is TRBV5-1, the J gene TRBJ2-1; the D gene TCRdb calls, TRBD1, cannot be checked with no DNA. CDR1 SGHRS and CDR2 YFSETQ come from the germline V gene. The CDR3 has 16 amino acids. CDR3 amino acids: CASSLQPGQGSDEQFF.

Here the CDR3 reads CASSYVAEPTDTQYF. This chain joins TRBV14 and TRBJ2-3; TCRdb returns TRBD2, unconfirmable since there is no DNA. Germline assignment: CDR1 SGHDN and CDR2 FVKESK. This CDR3 comprises 15 residues.

The V call is TRBV5-1, the J call TRBJ2-7. CDR1 is SGHRS and CDR2 is YFSETQ in the germline V gene. CDR3 length equals 14 residues. CDR3 amino acids: CASSFGDTYYEQYF.

The V call is TRBV15, the J call TRBJ1-3. The CDR3 extends over 13 amino acids. Germline V CDR1 and CDR2: LNHNV, YYDKDF (reference sequence). CDR3 residues: CATSRAGENTIYF.

The chain uses TRBV5-8 and TRBJ1-5. The CDR3 spans 15 residues. CDR1 is SGHTS and CDR2 is YDEGEE in the germline V gene. CDR3: CASSQNMGSVQPQHF.